The rows below give T cell receptor beta chains drawn from one sample of a study of CD8+ T cells in alopecia areata. Generated by immunoSEQ multiplex PCR, the TCRdb table keeps only in-frame clones and is missing some. The table has roughly 220,000 clones, less than 45% seen once. The specimen was CD4+ T cells sorted from blood, collected at roughly week 30, from a patient treated with tofacitinib. Receptors originate from a human donor with alopecia areata. Both conserved end residues are part of each CDR3. The order of the fields is clone size, V gene, J gene, CDR3 protein. The size field is filled for only some rows; it gives once, few, many or a size class.

clone_size: .
v_call: TRBV28
j_call: TRBJ2-7
cdr3_aa: CASSRTGLYEQYF

clone_size: once
v_call: TRBV2
j_call: TRBJ2-3
cdr3_aa: CASKGRLPTDTQYF

clone_size: .
v_call: TRBV30
j_call: TRBJ1-2
cdr3_aa: CAWSMVQVYGYTF

clone_size: .
v_call: TRBV27
j_call: TRBJ1-5
cdr3_aa: CASGLRAGGNQPQHF

clone_size: .
v_call: TRBV7-8
j_call: TRBJ2-7
cdr3_aa: CASSLLSGMPHEQYF

clone_size: few
v_call: TRBV28
j_call: TRBJ2-5
cdr3_aa: CASSLTGGGQETQYF

clone_size: .
v_call: TRBV19
j_call: TRBJ2-5
cdr3_aa: CASTDGTGVIETQYF

clone_size: .
v_call: TRBV2
j_call: TRBJ2-1
cdr3_aa: CASIGEVGEQFF

clone_size: few
v_call: TRBV6-1
j_call: TRBJ2-3
cdr3_aa: CASSARGAGRSDTQYF

clone_size: few
v_call: TRBV10-3
j_call: TRBJ2-5
cdr3_aa: CAISESLEETQYF

clone_size: .
v_call: TRBV30
j_call: TRBJ1-6
cdr3_aa: CAWTPGVGSYNSPLHF

clone_size: .
v_call: TRBV6-1
j_call: TRBJ1-5
cdr3_aa: CASSGGTGPYPQHF

clone_size: .
v_call: TRBV5-1
j_call: TRBJ2-6
cdr3_aa: CASSLPTISGANVLTF

clone_size: .
v_call: TRBV23-1
j_call: TRBJ1-5
cdr3_aa: CASNAGGDQPQHF

clone_size: .
v_call: TRBV11-2
j_call: TRBJ2-1
cdr3_aa: CASRRAGGRNEQFF

clone_size: few
v_call: TRBV29-1
j_call: TRBJ2-2
cdr3_aa: CSATRLAGGQNTGELFF

clone_size: few
v_call: TRBV9
j_call: TRBJ2-5
cdr3_aa: CASSSPRTGLETQYF

clone_size: .
v_call: TRBV27
j_call: TRBJ1-6
cdr3_aa: CASSTGQGRSSPLHF

clone_size: .
v_call: TRBV9
j_call: TRBJ2-1
cdr3_aa: CASSPTTRQSDEQFF

clone_size: few
v_call: TRBV15
j_call: TRBJ2-4
cdr3_aa: CATSGRGEGAKNIQYF

clone_size: .
v_call: TRBV4-1
j_call: TRBJ1-5
cdr3_aa: CASSILQAGNQPQHF

clone_size: once
v_call: TRBV5-1
j_call: TRBJ2-6
cdr3_aa: CASSLVLARFSSGANVLTF

clone_size: .
v_call: TRBV19
j_call: TRBJ1-2
cdr3_aa: CASSGQNYGYTF

clone_size: .
v_call: TRBV29-1
j_call: TRBJ1-1
cdr3_aa: CSVAPLIGDTTEAFF

clone_size: few
v_call: TRBV11-2
j_call: TRBJ2-1
cdr3_aa: CASSGSPYNEQFF

clone_size: .
v_call: TRBV7-2
j_call: TRBJ2-1
cdr3_aa: CASSLRGLGDEQFF

clone_size: few
v_call: TRBV7-9
j_call: TRBJ1-1
cdr3_aa: CASILALGDTEAFF

clone_size: .
v_call: TRBV27
j_call: TRBJ1-5
cdr3_aa: CASSLVGTANQPQHF

clone_size: few
v_call: TRBV12-5
j_call: TRBJ1-1
cdr3_aa: CASGARTENTEAFF

clone_size: .
v_call: TRBV7-9
j_call: TRBJ1-2
cdr3_aa: CASRAISQGDHGYTF

clone_size: .
v_call: TRBV7-3
j_call: TRBJ2-2
cdr3_aa: CASSLRGRSGELFF

clone_size: few
v_call: TRBV19
j_call: TRBJ1-5
cdr3_aa: CASSILTGIGTNQPQHF

clone_size: few
v_call: TRBV4-1
j_call: TRBJ2-3
cdr3_aa: CASSLLGASTDTQYF

clone_size: few
v_call: TRBV29-1
j_call: TRBJ2-7
cdr3_aa: CSVVGGSYEQYF

clone_size: once
v_call: TRBV30
j_call: TRBJ1-2
cdr3_aa: CAWSAGTGAHGYTF

clone_size: .
v_call: TRBV25-1
j_call: TRBJ2-6
cdr3_aa: CASDYGDSGANVLTF